This is a list of T cell receptor beta chains from one sample in a study of blood T cell repertoires in COVID-19. Sequenced by immunoSEQ multiplex PCR; TCRdb stores in-frame clones only, minus some. The sample lists fewer than 250,000 clones, roughly 84% occurring once. The sample was peripheral blood. The receptors come from a woman in her fifties or sixties with acute or convalescent COVID-19. CDR3s include the opening cysteine and the closing phenylalanine or tryptophan. The order of the fields is clone size, J gene, V gene, D gene, CDR3 length, CDR3 protein, CDR3 DNA. The D gene is left open where the match is weak. Size tells how often a clone was seen (once, few, many) or the class of an expanded clone, and some rows leave it out.

-	TRBJ1-5	TRBV5-6	-	12	CASSLAGGEQHF	TGTGCCAGCAGCTTGGCCGGGGGGGAGCAGCATTTT
-	TRBJ2-7	TRBV4-3	TRBD1	15	CASSQGTGTSYEQYF	TGCGCCAGCAGCCAGGGGACAGGGACCTCCTACGAGCAGTACTTC
-	TRBJ1-5	TRBV19	-	15	CASSTASAGNQPQHF	TGTGCCAGTAGTACAGCCTCGGCGGGCAATCAGCCCCAGCATTTT
-	TRBJ2-7	TRBV11-2	-	9	CAATYEQYF	TGTGCCGCGACCTACGAGCAGTACTTC
once	TRBJ2-3	TRBV15	TRBD2	15	CATSRGSGAEDTQYF	TGTGCCACCAGCAGGGGGAGCGGGGCGGAGGATACGCAGTATTTT
-	TRBJ1-4	TRBV19	-	13	CASSSPGGEKLFF	TGTGCCAGTAGCTCACCAGGAGGGGAAAAACTGTTTTTT
-	TRBJ2-3	TRBV7-2	TRBD2	18	CASSLTGTNLGRTDTQYF	TGTGCCAGCAGCCTTACCGGGACTAATTTGGGGCGCACAGATACGCAGTATTTT
-	TRBJ1-1	TRBV7-3	-	14	CASSPGTLGTEAFF	TGTGCCAGCAGCCCCGGGACATTGGGCACTGAAGCTTTCTTT
-	TRBJ2-4	TRBV19	TRBD2	16	CASSQNVASGGFIQYF	TGTGCCAGTAGCCAAAACGTGGCTAGCGGGGGGTTCATTCAGTACTTC
-	TRBJ1-1	TRBV19	TRBD1	13	CASSMIGGSQAFF	TGTGCCAGTAGTATGATAGGGGGCAGCCAAGCTTTCTTT
-	TRBJ1-1	TRBV18	TRBD1	15	CASSQAGQGISEAFF	TGTGCCAGCTCACAAGCCGGACAGGGGATAAGTGAAGCTTTCTTT
-	TRBJ2-7	TRBV18	-	14	CASSIIEDSYEQYF	TGTGCCAGCTCAATCATCGAGGACTCCTACGAGCAGTACTTC
-	TRBJ2-2	TRBV3-1/TRBV3-2	-	13	CASSQKTDRGAVF	TGTGCCAGCAGCCAGAAGACTGATCGGGGAGCTGTTTTT
once	TRBJ1-6	TRBV6-6	-	13	CASRGRSDSPLHF	TGTGCCAGCAGAGGCAGGTCGGATTCACCCCTCCACTTT
-	TRBJ2-5	TRBV6-5	TRBD2	16	CASSYLTSGAQETQYF	TGTGCCAGCAGTTACTTAACTAGCGGAGCCCAAGAGACCCAGTACTTC
few	TRBJ1-1	TRBV7-8	-	16	CASSHNRVEGNTEAFF	TGTGCCAGCAGTCATAACAGGGTCGAGGGGAACACTGAAGCTTTCTTT
-	TRBJ1-5	TRBV12-3/TRBV12-4	-	12	CASIPAGQPQHF	TGTGCCAGCATCCCCGCCGGGCAGCCCCAGCATTTT
once	TRBJ1-1	TRBV19	-	12	CASSFMNTEAFF	TGTGCCAGTAGTTTCATGAACACTGAAGCTTTCTTT
-	TRBJ1-2	TRBV5-1	TRBD1	15	CASSPGTGANYGYTF	TGCGCCAGCAGCCCGGGGACAGGCGCTAACTATGGCTACACCTTC
-	TRBJ1-3	TRBV3-1/TRBV3-2	TRBD1	14	CASSHGQGGNTIYF	TGTGCCAGCAGCCATGGACAGGGCGGCAACACCATATATTTT
-	TRBJ2-1	TRBV7-9	TRBD2	15	CASSLVTSGRGEQFF	TGTGCCAGCAGCTTAGTAACTAGCGGGAGAGGCGAGCAGTTCTTC
once	TRBJ1-4	TRBV29-1	-	13	CSARQDLGEKLFF	TGCAGCGCCAGACAGGACCTAGGTGAAAAACTGTTTTTT
-	TRBJ2-1	TRBV10-3	-	12	CAIKSQANEQFF	TGTGCCATCAAGTCCCAGGCCAATGAGCAGTTCTTC
-	TRBJ2-3	TRBV28	-	12	CASHSTPDTQYF	TGTGCCAGCCATAGTACGCCAGATACGCAGTATTTT
-	TRBJ1-6	TRBV7-2	-	14	CASRGPGVGSPLHF	TGTGCCAGCAGGGGGCCAGGCGTGGGGTCACCCCTCCACTTT
-	TRBJ1-1	TRBV6-1	-	13	CASSEEGGTEAFF	TGTGCCAGCAGTGAAGAAGGGGGCACTGAAGCTTTCTTT
-	TRBJ2-7	TRBV5-6	TRBD2	17	CASSGGTSALLTYEQYF	TGTGCCAGCAGCGGCGGGACTAGCGCACTCCTTACCTACGAGCAGTACTTC
once	TRBJ2-2	TRBV4-1	-	15	CASSPVDKNTGELFF	TGCGCCAGCAGCCCGGTGGACAAAAACACCGGGGAGCTGTTTTTT
-	TRBJ1-5	TRBV18	TRBD1	15	CASSLTGTGSQPQHF	TGTGCCAGCTCGCTGACCGGGACAGGGAGTCAGCCCCAGCATTTT
-	TRBJ2-1	TRBV3-1/TRBV3-2	TRBD1	13	CASSPRQGSEQFF	TGTGCCAGCAGCCCCCGACAGGGCAGTGAGCAGTTCTTC
-	TRBJ2-7	TRBV19	-	13	CASSSRQTYEQYF	TGTGCCAGTAGTTCCCGACAGACCTACGAGCAGTACTTC
-	TRBJ2-7	TRBV7-2	-	14	CASSSARLRVEQYF	TGTGCCAGCAGCTCCGCCCGTCTGAGGGTCGAGCAGTACTTC